This T cell receptor (beta chain) was obtained from a study of T cells in Graves' hyperthyroidism and ophthalmopathy. Used for diagnoses were clinical symptoms, serum thyroxine and TRAb, thyroid ultrasound and orbital computed tomography. General study points: Most clonotypes expanded in the thyroid (above 0.001) were also present in blood.

TCR beta CDR3 region amplification was performed from RNA transcripts. Using the HTBI primer set, a first-round RT-PCR was run on the TCR CDR3. TCRdb called the multiplex PCR reads again in MiXCR, with one record for every CDR3 protein. The data contain around 700,000 distinct CDR3 sequences, roughly a sixth of them seen just once; the ten biggest clones take up approximately 16%. The germline V gene has CDR1 SGDLS and CDR2 YYNGEE. The CDR3 totals 13 residues. The V gene lost 4 bases and the J gene lost 8 bases, with 15 bases spanning the gap. This clonotype was seen a handful of times. What it recognizes is unknown.

This TCR was recovered from a woman aged 45-65 years with Graves' hyperthyroidism that later progressed to Graves' ophthalmopathy. The sample consisted of blood. The rearrangement uses TRBV9 and TRBJ1-2; D possibly corresponds to TRBD1 (6 bases). CDR3 coding DNA: TGTGCCAGCAGCATAGACAACGGACAGGGCTACACCTTC. Encoded protein: CASSIDNGQGYTF.